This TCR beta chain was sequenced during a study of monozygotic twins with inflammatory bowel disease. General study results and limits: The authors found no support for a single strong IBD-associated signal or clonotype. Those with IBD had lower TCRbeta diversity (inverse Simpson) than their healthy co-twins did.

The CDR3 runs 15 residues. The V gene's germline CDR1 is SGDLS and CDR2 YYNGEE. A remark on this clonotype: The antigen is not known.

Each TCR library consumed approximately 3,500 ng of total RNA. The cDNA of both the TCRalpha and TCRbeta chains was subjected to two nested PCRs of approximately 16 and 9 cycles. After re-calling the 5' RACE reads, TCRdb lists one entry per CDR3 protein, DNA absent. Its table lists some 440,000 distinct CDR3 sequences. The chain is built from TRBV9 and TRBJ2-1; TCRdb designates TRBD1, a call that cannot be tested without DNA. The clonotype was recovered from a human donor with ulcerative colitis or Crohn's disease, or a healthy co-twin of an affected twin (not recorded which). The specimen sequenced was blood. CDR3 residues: CASSVEYRGGNEQFF.